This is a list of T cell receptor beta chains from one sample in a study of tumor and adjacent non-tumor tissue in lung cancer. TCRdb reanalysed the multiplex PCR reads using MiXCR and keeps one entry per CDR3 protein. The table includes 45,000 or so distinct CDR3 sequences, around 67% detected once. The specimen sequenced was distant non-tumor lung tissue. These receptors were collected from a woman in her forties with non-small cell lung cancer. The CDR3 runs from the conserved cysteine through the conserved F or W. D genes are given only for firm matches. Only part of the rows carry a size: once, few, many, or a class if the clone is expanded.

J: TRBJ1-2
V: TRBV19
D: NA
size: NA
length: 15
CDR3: CTSSPPWREQGGYTF
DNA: TGTACCAGTAGTCCCCCCTGGCGGGAACAAGGCGGCTACACCTTC

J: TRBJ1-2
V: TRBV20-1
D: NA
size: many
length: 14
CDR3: CSADFTRDWDIYTF
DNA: TGCAGTGCCGACTTTACCCGGGACTGGGATATCTACACCTTC

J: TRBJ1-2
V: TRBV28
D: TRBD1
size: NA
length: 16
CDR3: CASSLGWPGGSYGYTF
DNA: TGTGCCAGCAGTTTAGGGTGGCCAGGGGGTTCCTATGGCTACACCTTC

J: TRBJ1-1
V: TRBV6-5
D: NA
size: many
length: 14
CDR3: CASSFGVRFTEAFF
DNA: TGTGCCAGCAGTTTTGGGGTAAGGTTCACTGAAGCTTTCTTT

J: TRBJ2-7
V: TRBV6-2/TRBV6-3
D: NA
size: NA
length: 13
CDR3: CAISYGRWWGAQF
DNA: TGTGCCATCAGTTACGGGCGGTGGTGGGGTGCCCAATTC

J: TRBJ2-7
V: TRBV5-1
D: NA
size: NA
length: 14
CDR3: CPSSRSPGGYEQYF
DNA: TGCCCCAGCTCCCGGAGCCCTGGGGGATACGAGCAGTACTTC

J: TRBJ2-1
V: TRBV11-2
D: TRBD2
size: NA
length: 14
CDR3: CASKWTSGNNEQFF
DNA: TGTGCCAGCAAATGGACTAGCGGGAACAATGAGCAGTTCTTC

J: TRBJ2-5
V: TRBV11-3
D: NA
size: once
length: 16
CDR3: CASSVAGNWGRETQYF
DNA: TGTGCCAGCTCGGTTGCGGGCAATTGGGGCCGGGAGACTCAGTACTTC

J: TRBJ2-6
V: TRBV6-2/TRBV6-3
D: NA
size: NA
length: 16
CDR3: CVSTTDREAGANVLTF
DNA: TGTGTCAGCACGACTGACAGGGAGGCTGGGGCCAACGTCCTGACTTTC

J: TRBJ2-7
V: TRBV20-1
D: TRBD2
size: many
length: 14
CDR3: CSALSSGSSYEQYF
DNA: TGCAGTGCTCTCTCTAGCGGGAGCTCCTACGAGCAGTACTTC

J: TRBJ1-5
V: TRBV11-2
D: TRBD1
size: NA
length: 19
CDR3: CASSPRDRGNLYTNQPQHF
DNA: TGTGCCAGCAGCCCGCGGGACAGGGGCAATCTATATACCAATCAGCCCCAGCATTTT

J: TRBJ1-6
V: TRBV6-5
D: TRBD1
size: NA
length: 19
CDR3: CASSYLPGQGSQRHSPFHF
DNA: TGTGCCAGCAGTTACTTACCGGGACAGGGGTCTCAGAGACATTCACCCTTCCACTTT

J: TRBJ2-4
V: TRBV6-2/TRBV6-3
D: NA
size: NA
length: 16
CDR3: CDTHPSLAGDKNIQYF
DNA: TGTGACACCCACCCAAGCCTGGCGGGCGACAAAAACATTCAGTACTTC

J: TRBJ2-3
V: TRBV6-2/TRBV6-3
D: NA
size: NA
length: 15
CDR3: CASIYSGVSTDTQYF
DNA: TGCGCCAGCATTTACTCTGGGGTTAGCACAGATACGCAGTATTTT

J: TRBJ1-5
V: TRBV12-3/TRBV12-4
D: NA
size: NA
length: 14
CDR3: CASTSLGLSQPQHF
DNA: TGTGCCAGCACTTCCCTAGGCCTCAGTCAGCCCCAGCATTTT

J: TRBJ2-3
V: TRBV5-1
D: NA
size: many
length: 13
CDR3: CASSLATSGTQYF
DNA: TGCGCCAGCAGCTTGGCCACCTCGGGTACGCAGTATTTT

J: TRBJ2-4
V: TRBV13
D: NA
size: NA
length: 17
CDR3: CAGSFTMGALAKNIQYF
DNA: TGTGCCGGCAGCTTTACAATGGGGGCACTAGCCAAAAACATTCAGTACTTC

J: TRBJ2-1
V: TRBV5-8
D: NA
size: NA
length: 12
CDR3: CASSLGTSERFF
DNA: TGTGCCAGCAGCTTGGGGACTTCCGAGCGGTTCTTC

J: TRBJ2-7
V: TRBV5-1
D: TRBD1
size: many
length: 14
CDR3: CASSLVGTGYEQYF
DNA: TGCGCCAGCAGCTTGGTCGGGACAGGGTACGAGCAGTACTTC

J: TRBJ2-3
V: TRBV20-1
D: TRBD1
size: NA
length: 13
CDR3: CSAAGQGRHMQYF
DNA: TGCAGTGCGGCCGGACAGGGGAGGCATATGCAGTATTTT

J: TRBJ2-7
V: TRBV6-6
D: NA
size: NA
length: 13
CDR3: CTSSYVQFYEQYF
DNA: TGTACCAGCAGTTACGTACAGTTTTACGAGCAGTACTTC

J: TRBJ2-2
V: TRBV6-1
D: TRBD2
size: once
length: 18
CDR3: CASSELLAAGGPTGEPFF
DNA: TGTGCCAGCAGTGAACTGCTTGCGGCGGGGGGGCCTACGGGGGAGCCGTTTTTT

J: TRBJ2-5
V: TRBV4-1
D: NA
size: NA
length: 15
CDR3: CASSQTLLGKETRYF
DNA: TGCGCCAGCAGCCAAACATTGTTAGGGAAAGAGACCCGGTACTTC

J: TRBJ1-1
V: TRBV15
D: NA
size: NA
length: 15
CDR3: CATSRDNGQNTEAFF
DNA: TGTGCCACCAGCAGAGATAACGGACAGAACACTGAAGCTTTCTTT

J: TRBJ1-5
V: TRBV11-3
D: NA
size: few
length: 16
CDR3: CASSSILGAGELTQHF
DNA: TGTGCCAGCAGCTCAATCCTAGGGGCAGGCGAATTGACCCAGCATTTT

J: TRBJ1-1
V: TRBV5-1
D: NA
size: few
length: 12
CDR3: CASSLGAREAFF
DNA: TGCGCCAGCAGCTTAGGGGCCAGGGAAGCTTTCTTT

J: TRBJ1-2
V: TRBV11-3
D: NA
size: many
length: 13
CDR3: CAGRQSYNYGYTF
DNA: TGTGCCGGCAGGCAGAGTTATAACTATGGCTACACCTTC

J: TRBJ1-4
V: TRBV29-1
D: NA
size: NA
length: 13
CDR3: CSASKDSGEKLFF
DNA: TGCAGCGCATCAAAGGACAGTGGCGAAAAACTGTTTTTT

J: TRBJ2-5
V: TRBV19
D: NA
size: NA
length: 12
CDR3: CASSGPMETQYF
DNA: TGTGCCAGCTCGGGGCCGATGGAGACCCAGTACTTC

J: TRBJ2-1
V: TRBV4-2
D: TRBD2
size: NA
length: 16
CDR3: CAGSQGTSGDINEQFF
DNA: TGTGCCGGCAGCCAAGGTACTAGCGGGGACATAAATGAGCAGTTCTTC

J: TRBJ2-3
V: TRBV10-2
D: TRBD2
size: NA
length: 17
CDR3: CASSGWTSGTSTDTWYF
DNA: TGCGCCAGCAGTGGTTGGACTAGCGGGACTAGCACAGATACGTGGTATTTT

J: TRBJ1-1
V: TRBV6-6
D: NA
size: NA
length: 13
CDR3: CATSYSLDTEVFF
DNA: TGTGCCACCAGTTATTCTTTGGACACTGAAGTTTTCTTT

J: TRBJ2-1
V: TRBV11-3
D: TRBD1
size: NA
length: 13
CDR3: CANTSGQVHEQFF
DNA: TGTGCCAACACTTCCGGACAGGTCCATGAGCAGTTCTTC

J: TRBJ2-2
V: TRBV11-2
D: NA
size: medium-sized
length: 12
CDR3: CASSLESRELFF
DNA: TGTGCCAGCAGCTTAGAATCCCGGGAGCTGTTTTTT

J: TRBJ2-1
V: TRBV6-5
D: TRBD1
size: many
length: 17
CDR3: CASSYDPGQGSYNEQFF
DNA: TGTGCCAGCAGTTACGATCCGGGACAGGGGTCTTACAATGAGCAGTTCTTC

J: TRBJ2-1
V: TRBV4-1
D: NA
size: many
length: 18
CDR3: CASSQEPTAVSSYNEQFF
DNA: TGCGCCAGCAGCCAAGAACCCACCGCAGTAAGCTCCTACAATGAGCAGTTCTTC

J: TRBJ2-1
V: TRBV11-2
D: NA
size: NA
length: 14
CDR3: CASSLEGGGNEQFF
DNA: TGTGCCAGCAGCTTAGAAGGGGGGGGGAATGAGCAGTTCTTC

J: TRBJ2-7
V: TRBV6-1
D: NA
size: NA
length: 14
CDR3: CASSRVRDSYEQYF
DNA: TGTGCCAGCAGTCGTGTCAGGGATTCCTACGAACAGTACTTC